These 10 T cell receptor beta chains were sequenced from one sample in a study of persistence of HIV-infected CD4 T cells. These TCRs' antigens remain unknown. Nonspecific anti-CD3/anti-CD28 bead stimulation represents the broad CD4+ T cell repertoire. Sorting selected CD4+ T cells upregulating both CD40 ligand and CD69. The immunoSEQ assay was version 4, run in survey mode. Some clones are missing from TCRdb's copy, which holds only in-frame ones; the method was immunoSEQ multiplex PCR. This sample has 35,000 to 40,000 clones, with around 90% found just once. The sequencing used CD4+ T cells sorted from PBMCs after approximately 19-hour stimulation, collected from a patient who received antiretroviral therapy. The receptors derive from an adult man with HIV who was CMV-seropositive.

The chain combines TRBV7-9 with TRBJ1-3, with D perhaps TRBD1 (6 bases). Trimming cost V 5 bases and J 4 bases, with 12 bases left between them. The CDR3 has 14 residues. Germline V gives CDR1 SEHNR, CDR2 FQNEAQ (reference sequence). CDR3 sequence (DNA): TGTGCCAGCAGCCCTACAGGGTCCGGAAACACCATATATTTT. The encoded protein is CASSPTGSGNTIYF.

The chain recombines TRBV15 with TRBJ1-5; D is uncertain. Trimming stripped 1 base from V and 1 base from J, with 5 bases between. This CDR3 contains 14 residues. The germline V gene has CDR1 LNHNV and CDR2 YYDKDF (reference sequence). CDR3 in amino acids: CATSRVFSNQPQHF. As DNA, the CDR3 is TGTGCCACCAGCAGAGTGTTCAGCAATCAGCCCCAGCATTTT.

The chain is built from TRBV18 and TRBJ2-7; tentatively, D is TRBD2 (7 bases). The V end lost 1 base, the J end lost 3 bases, and 19 bases lay between the germline ends. From germline, CDR1 is KGHSH and CDR2 LQKENI. The CDR3 loop spans 17 amino acids. The CDR3 region is CASSPLRQAGGLYEQYF. For the CDR3, the DNA is TGTGCCAGCTCACCACTTAGACAGGCCGGGGGGCTCTACGAGCAGTACTTC. The entire variable domain, with the rest obtained from reference TRBV18 and TRBJ2-7, is as follows: NAGVMQNPRHLVRRRGQEARLRCSPMKGHSHVYWYRQLPEEGLKFMVYLQKENIIDESGMPKERFSAEFPKEGPSILRIQQVVRGDSAAYFCASSPLRQAGGLYEQYFGPGTRLTVT.

V is TRBV3-1 (or the pseudogene TRBV3-2) and J is TRBJ2-7; 9 nucleotides align to TRBD1. V trimming: 0 bases; J trimming: 7 bases; junction bases outside the gene matches: 7. CDR3 length: 15 amino acids. Germline CDR1 reads LGHDT; CDR2 reads YNNKEL (reference sequence). DNA of the CDR3: TGTGCCAGCAGCCAAGACCGGGACAGGGTAGGGGAGCAGTACTTC. Translation: CASSQDRDRVGEQYF.

The J gene is TRBJ2-7, the V gene TRBV7-2; D possibly corresponds to TRBD2 (5 bases). Germline CDR1 SGHTA, CDR2 FQGNSA. V lost 3 bases and J lost 6, with 18 bases in between. The CDR3 runs 15 residues. The CDR3 protein is CASSFTRGNGFEQYF. CDR3 DNA: TGTGCCAGCAGCTTTACTCGGGGAAACGGATTCGAGCAGTACTTC.

The chain employs TRBV7-6 and TRBJ1-1; D perhaps matches TRBD1 (5 bases). Germline-derived CDR1 and CDR2 are SGHVS and FNYEAQ. The CDR3 has 13 amino acids. The CDR3 loop reads CVIVRGMNTEAFF. In DNA, the CDR3 is TGTGTCATAGTGAGGGGCATGAACACTGAAGCTTTCTTT.

This chain uses TRBV9 with TRBJ2-1; 8 nucleotides agree with TRBD2. The CDR3 covers 16 residues. With V trimmed by 0 bases and J by 6 bases, 8 bases remained unmatched. Germline lookup yields CDR1 SGDLS and CDR2 YYNGEE. The CDR3 protein is CASSVASGGAVNEQFF. CDR3 DNA: TGTGCCAGCAGCGTAGCATCGGGGGGGGCCGTCAATGAGCAGTTCTTC.

The rearrangement links TRBV7-8 to TRBJ1-3; unclear D gene. This CDR3 is built from 18 residues. V lost 4 bases to trimming and J lost 0 bases, with 19 bases between them. From germline, CDR1 is SGHVS and CDR2 FQNEAQ. The CDR3 coding sequence is TGTGCCAGCAGCTCCGAGGCGACCGGACCCATCTCTGGAAACACCATATATTTT. Translating gives CASSSEATGPISGNTIYF.

The chain joins TRBV15 to TRBJ2-7; TRBD2 matches at 9 bases. Germline CDR1 LNHNV, CDR2 YYDKDF (reference sequence). This CDR3 has 15 amino acids. Losses at the gene ends were 5 bases for V and 2 bases for J; bases not matched to a gene: 7. The CDR3 DNA is TGTGCCACCAGCGGTGGACTAGCGAATACCTACGAGCAGTACTTC. Amino acids: CATSGGLANTYEQYF.

V usage is TRBV6-4 and J usage is TRBJ1-5; D is ambiguous. The CDR3 has 13 residues. Germline lookup yields CDR1 MRHNA and CDR2 SNTAGT. V lost 4 bases and J lost 4, with 8 bases in between. CDR3: CASSVGWNQPQHF. CDR3 bases: TGTGCCAGCAGTGTTGGGTGGAATCAGCCCCAGCATTTT.